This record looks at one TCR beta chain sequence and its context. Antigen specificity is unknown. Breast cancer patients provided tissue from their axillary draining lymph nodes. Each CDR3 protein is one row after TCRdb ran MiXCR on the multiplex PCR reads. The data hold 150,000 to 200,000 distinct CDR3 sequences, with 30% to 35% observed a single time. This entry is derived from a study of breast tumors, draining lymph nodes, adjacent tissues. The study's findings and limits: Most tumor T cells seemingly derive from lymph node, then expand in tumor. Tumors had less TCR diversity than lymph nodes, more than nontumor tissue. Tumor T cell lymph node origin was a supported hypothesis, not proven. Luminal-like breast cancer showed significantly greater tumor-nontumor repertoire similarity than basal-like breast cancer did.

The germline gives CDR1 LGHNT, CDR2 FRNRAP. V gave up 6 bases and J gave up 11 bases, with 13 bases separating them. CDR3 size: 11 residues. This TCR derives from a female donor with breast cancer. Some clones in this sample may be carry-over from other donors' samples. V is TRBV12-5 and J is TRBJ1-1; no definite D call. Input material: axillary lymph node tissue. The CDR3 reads CASGTGRLAFF. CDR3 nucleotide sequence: TGTGCTAGTGGCACCGGGAGGCTGGCTTTCTTT.